This T cell receptor beta chain appears in the sequencing data of a study of blood T cell repertoires in COVID-19. Study details: Acute-phase and convalescent COVID-19 samples originated in the United States, Italy and Spain. T cells, B-cell-depleted T cells, or PBMCs provided the cDNA or gDNA that served as material.

V dropped 3 bases and J dropped 9; count of bases not matched to a gene: 4. The CDR3 has 11 residues. In germline, CDR1 is GTSNPN, CDR2 SVGIG (reference sequence). Clones were sequenced by immunoSEQ multiplex PCR, and TCRdb holds only the in-frame ones, with some missing. Among about 250,000 clones, more than 65% were seen once, and the ten largest hold approximately 4.7%. The origin of this receptor is a man aged 45-60 years with active or convalescent COVID-19. V is TRBV30 and J is TRBJ1-1; the match to TRBD1 covers 7 bases. The sequenced material came from peripheral blood. This CDR3 reads CAWRQQGKAFF. CDR3 sequence (DNA): TGTGCCTGGAGACAACAGGGGAAAGCTTTCTTT.